This TCR beta chain was observed in a study of tumour-infiltrating T cells in Burkitt lymphoma. About the research overall: Overall and progression-free survival were predicted by productive clonality.

The V gene's germline CDR1 is SGHTA and CDR2 FQGNSA. The CDR3 covers 14 residues. V lost 5 bases and J lost 4, with 13 bases in between. Only in-frame clones appear in the TCRdb table, and some are missing; sequencing was by immunoSEQ multiplex PCR. The repertoire includes around 5,600 clones, 9.9% of them detected once, and about 2% sits in the top ten. The rearrangement uses TRBV7-2 and TRBJ2-3; D gene unclear. The sequenced sample was tumor tissue. This clonotype was sampled from a human donor with diffuse large B-cell lymphoma. CDR3 sequence: CASSDRAGADTQYF. The CDR3 region has the DNA TGTGCCAGCAGCGACCGCGCTGGGGCAGATACGCAGTATTTT.